Listed here are 26 T cell receptor beta chains from one sample, sequenced in a study of blood T cell repertoires in COVID-19. Using immunoSEQ multiplex PCR, the repertoire was profiled, and TCRdb retains in-frame clones only, with some absent. The sample holds some 130,000 clones, roughly 90% seen once. Sequencing was performed on peripheral blood. Every receptor here comes from a man aged 50 or older with active or convalescent COVID-19.

The chain links TRBV12-3 or TRBV12-4 to TRBJ2-5, with D maybe TRBD2 (5 bases). Trimming cost V 7 bases and J 5 bases, with 11 bases left between them. The CDR3 spans 12 residues. CDR3 nucleotides: TGTGCCAGCACCGGTCCGGGGGAGACCCAGTACTTC. It specifies CASTGPGETQYF.

This CDR3 reads CATGQPSSGNTIYF. Written as DNA, the CDR3 is TGTGCCACCGGACAGCCGAGCTCTGGAAACACCATATATTTT. The rearrangement uses TRBV10-3 and TRBJ1-3, with D perhaps matching TRBD1 (6 bases). The CDR3 consists of 14 residues. V lost 10 bases and J 0 bases, leaving 13 bases between the germline ends. Germline assignment: CDR1 ENHRY and CDR2 SYGVKD.

The chain carries TRBV6-5 and TRBJ1-1; D is possibly TRBD1 (5 bases). The CDR3 consists of 13 residues. The germline V gene has CDR1 MNHEY and CDR2 SVGAGI. The V end was cut by 2 bases, the J end by 6 bases, with 10 bases between. The CDR3, as DNA: TGTGCCAGCAGTTACCAGGGTGGCGCTGAAGCTTTCTTT. It specifies CASSYQGGAEAFF.

Regarding this clone: A junction end diverges from the germline sequence, so it may reflect a read error. The chain joins TRBV19 to TRBJ1-5; D not certain. The germline V gene encodes CDR1 LNHDA and CDR2 SQIVND (reference sequence). The CDR3 consists of 13 residues. In nucleotides, the CDR3 is TGTGCCAGTAGTATAGTAGATGTTCAGGCCCAGCATTTT. It specifies CASSIVDVQAQHF.

This chain uses TRBV6-5 with TRBJ1-2, with D hard to call. This CDR3 comprises 12 residues. CDR1 and CDR2 (germline): MNHEY, SVGAGI. Trimming left V 7 bases short and J 5 bases short, with 11 bases between. The CDR3, as DNA: TGTGCCAGCACGGGTTCCCGGTATGGCTACACCTTC. Its translation: CASTGSRYGYTF.

This sequence joins TRBV6-1 and TRBJ2-7; 7 positions match TRBD2. Germline V gene sequence: CDR1 MNHNS, CDR2 SASEGT. This CDR3 contains 14 residues. After removal of 2 bases from V and 6 bases from J, the junction contained 7 bases not matched to a gene. CDR3 amino acids: CASSEFRASGEQYF. The CDR3 region has the DNA TGTGCCAGCAGTGAATTCAGAGCTAGCGGCGAGCAGTACTTC.

This clone was observed a handful of times. J is TRBJ1-5 and V is TRBV19; no firm D call. The CDR3 spans 15 residues. Looked up from germline, CDR1 is LNHDA and CDR2 is SQIVND (reference sequence). Between the trimmed V and J ends, which lost 5 bases and 4 bases, there was a span of 15 bases. The DNA of the CDR3 is TGTGCCAGTAGTCCCGGGGAACTTATGAATCAGCCCCAGCATTTT. Translated: CASSPGELMNQPQHF. Supplemented by reference TRBV19 and TRBJ1-5, the full variable domain reads DGGITQSPKYLFRKEGQNVTLSCEQNLNHDAMYWYRQDPGQGLRLIYYSQIVNDFQKGDIAEGYSVSREKKESFPLTVTSAQKNPTAFYLCASSPGELMNQPQHFGDGTRLSIL.

This clone was seen a handful of times. The chain carries TRBV21-1 and TRBJ1-6; the listed D gene, TRBD1, was not tested against the DNA. TRBV21-1 is shown as a pseudogene. The CDR3 runs to 15 residues. In DNA form, the CDR3 reads TGTGCCAGCAGCAAAGTGGCAGGGAAGGGATCACCCCTCCACTTT. It codes for CASSKVAGKGSPLHF.

The chain links TRBV9 to TRBJ2-2; TRBD2 aligns across 7 bases. The CDR3 contains 15 residues. Losses at the gene ends were 4 bases for V and 2 bases for J; bases not matched to a gene: 5. The germline V gene has CDR1 SGDLS and CDR2 YYNGEE. In DNA form, the CDR3 reads TGTGCCAGCAGCCTCCGGGGGGTAAACACCGGGGAGCTGTTTTTT. It codes for CASSLRGVNTGELFF.

The genes are TRBV7-2 and TRBJ1-1, with 10 bases lining up with TRBD1. Germline trimming cut 6 bases from V and 2 bases from J; bases unmatched to any gene: 12. CDR3 length: 17 amino acids. CDR1 SGHTA and CDR2 FQGNSA come from the germline V gene. The CDR3 DNA is TGTGCCAGCAGGCCCCTCGGGACAGGGGAATTCAACACTGAAGCTTTCTTT. Amino acids: CASRPLGTGEFNTEAFF.

This clone was found a few times. The CDR3 is CATSRPGLSSYEQYF. The CDR3 DNA sequence: TGTGCCACCAGTCGACCGGGACTCAGCTCCTACGAGCAGTACTTC. The chain carries TRBV24-1 and TRBJ2-7; a possible D gene is TRBD2 (6 bases). Germline V gene lookup returns CDR1 KGHDR and CDR2 SFDVKD. The CDR3 extends over 15 amino acids. Trimming pared 6 bases from V and 0 bases from J, leaving 14 bases between.

CDR3 DNA: TGTGCCAGTAGTATCGGTCAGGGAAGGATGAACACTGAAGCTTTCTTT. Protein product: CASSIGQGRMNTEAFF. The gene calls are TRBV19 and TRBJ1-1, with D possibly matching TRBD1 (5 bases). V was shortened by 3 bases and J by 0 bases, with 14 bases between the two germline ends. CDR3 length: 16 amino acids. The germline gives CDR1 LNHDA, CDR2 SQIVND (reference sequence).

This rearrangement joins TRBV7-8 to TRBJ2-2; 7 bases agree with TRBD2. Germline lookup yields CDR1 SGHVS and CDR2 FQNEAQ. CDR3 length: 14 residues. The ends lost 4 bases at V and 3 bases at J; junction bases unmatched: 2. The CDR3 region is CASSYAGDTGELFF. The CDR3 bases are TGTGCCAGCAGCTATGCGGGGGACACCGGGGAGCTGTTTTTT.

This clone was counted a single time. The gene calls are TRBV4-1 and TRBJ2-3; 7 nucleotides agree with TRBD2. J gave up 0 bases and V 1 base, and 10 bases lay outside the gene matches. The germline V gene encodes CDR1 MGHRA and CDR2 YSYEKL. This CDR3 is built from 18 residues. DNA for the CDR3: TGCGCCAGCAGCCAAGCTAGGGTACTAGCGAGTAGCACAGATACGCAGTATTTT. Encoded protein: CASSQARVLASSTDTQYF.

This chain uses TRBV5-1 with TRBJ2-1; 7 bases agree with TRBD2. V was pared by 5 bases and J by 5 bases, with 7 bases of the junction left unmatched. The CDR3 length is 14 residues. Looked up from germline, CDR1 is SGHRS and CDR2 is YFSETQ. The CDR3 sequence is CASSNPSGDNEQFF. The CDR3 bases are TGCGCCAGCAGTAACCCTAGCGGTGACAATGAGCAGTTCTTC.

This clone appeared a single time. V is TRBV15 and J is TRBJ2-3, with a possible D match to TRBD2 (6 bases). This CDR3 region has 15 residues. CDR1 is LNHNV and CDR2 is YYDKDF in the germline V gene (reference sequence). V gave up 5 bases and J gave up 3 bases, with 15 bases separating them. The chain's CDR3 is CATSHPGLGTDTQYF. Here the CDR3 DNA reads TGTGCCACCAGCCACCCGGGACTCGGAACAGATACGCAGTATTTT.

This chain links TRBV30 with TRBJ1-6; 10 bases align to TRBD1. V lost 5 bases, J lost 9 bases, and 1 base stayed unmatched. From germline, CDR1 is GTSNPN and CDR2 SVGIG (reference sequence). The CDR3 sequence is 12 residues long. CDR3 DNA sequence: TGTGCCTGGTGGGACAGGGGTTCACCCCTCCACTTT. Residues: CAWWDRGSPLHF.

V gene TRBV2 combines with J gene TRBJ1-2; 8 nucleotides align to TRBD1. V lost 0 bases and J lost 1; bases outside the gene matches: 13. The CDR3 spans 19 residues. Germline V gene sequence: CDR1 SNHLY, CDR2 FYNNEI. CDR3 DNA sequence: TGTGCCAGCAGTGAAGCGCGAATTAGGACAGGGTCGGATAACTATGGCTACACCTTC. Its protein product is CASSEARIRTGSDNYGYTF.

The chain carries TRBV28 and TRBJ2-4, with a possible D match to TRBD1 (6 bases). This CDR3 is 14 amino acids long. CDR1 is MDHEN, CDR2 SYDVKM, per germline. Trimming shortened V by 7 bases and J by 9 bases, and 19 bases separated the two germline ends. In DNA form, the CDR3 reads TGTGCCAGCACCCCCCAGGGGATGGGTGGCATTCAGTACTTC. This translates into CASTPQGMGGIQYF. The full variable domain, its missing parts supplied by reference TRBV28 and TRBJ2-4, is DVKVTQSSRYLVKRTGEKVFLECVQDMDHENMFWYRQDPGLGLRLIYFSYDVKMKEKGDIPEGYSVSREKKERFSLILESASTNQTSMYLCASTPQGMGGIQYFGAGTRLSVL.

The chain combines TRBV7-9 with TRBJ2-2; TRBD1 is a possible D gene (6 bases). V lost 1 base, J lost 3 bases, and 15 bases lay in between. The germline gives CDR1 SEHNR, CDR2 FQNEAQ (reference sequence). This CDR3 has 17 amino acids. The CDR3 sequence: CASSLDWGHKYTGELFF. CDR3 bases: TGTGCCAGCAGCTTAGATTGGGGGCACAAATACACCGGGGAGCTGTTTTTT.

The chain's CDR3 is CASSVGGEGSYEQYF. In nucleotides, the CDR3 is TGTGCCAGCAGCGTAGGGGGGGAAGGATCCTACGAGCAGTACTTC. The gene calls are TRBV9 and TRBJ2-7; D is possibly TRBD2 (6 bases). Germline V gives CDR1 SGDLS, CDR2 YYNGEE. V shed 0 bases and J shed 1 base, with 11 bases lying between them. This CDR3 is 15 amino acids long.

This clone was seen more than once but under ten times. Here the CDR3 DNA reads TGTGCCAGCAGCCAAGAGGGGACAGGTACGAATGGCTACACCTTC. Translation gives CASSQEGTGTNGYTF. The chain couples TRBV14 to TRBJ1-2, with 8 bases lining up with TRBD1. This CDR3 comprises 15 residues. The V and J ends lost 0 bases and 6 bases, in that order; junction bases with no gene match: 6. CDR1 is SGHDN, CDR2 FVKESK, per germline.

V gene TRBV12-5 combines with J gene TRBJ2-2; TRBD2 agrees at 14 bases. CDR3 length: 18 amino acids. V was clipped by 7 bases and J by 0 bases; unmatched bases: 7. CDR1 is LGHNT and CDR2 is FRNRAP in the germline V gene. CDR3 sequence (DNA): TGTGCTAGTGCCCCGGGACTAGCGGGAGTCTCGAACACCGGGGAGCTGTTTTTT. This gives the protein CASAPGLAGVSNTGELFF.

CDR3 sequence (DNA): TGTGCCAGCAGCTTGAACCCGGGTAGCAATCAGCCCCAGCATTTT. Protein: CASSLNPGSNQPQHF. The rearrangement links TRBV5-4 to TRBJ1-5; D gene unclear. Germline CDR1 SGHNT, CDR2 YYREEE (reference sequence). V dropped 1 base and J dropped 0 bases, with 8 bases sitting between them. The CDR3 is 15 amino acids.

The V call is TRBV7-2, the J call TRBJ2-7; 10 bases align to TRBD2. CDR1 is SGHTA, CDR2 FQGNSA, per germline. This CDR3 is built from 17 residues. With 5 bases clipped from V and 3 bases from J, the junction kept 13 bases outside the gene matches. The CDR3 sequence is CASSPRGAGGLRYEQYF. The DNA of the CDR3 is TGTGCCAGCAGCCCCCGAGGAGCGGGGGGGCTCCGCTACGAGCAGTACTTC.

The J gene is TRBJ1-5, the V gene TRBV5-6; D may be TRBD1 (6 bases). The germline gives CDR1 SGHDT, CDR2 YYEEEE. The CDR3 loop spans 17 amino acids. The germline V and J ends were trimmed by 0 bases and 2 bases, with 15 bases remaining between them. The CDR3 reads CASSLAGPGERNQPQHF. For the CDR3, the DNA is TGTGCCAGCAGCTTGGCCGGTCCAGGGGAGCGCAATCAGCCCCAGCATTTT.